This T cell receptor (beta chain) was obtained from a study of molecular identifiers for immune sequencing clone quantification. Study-level information: Replicate RNA came from about 19,000 or 110,000 naive CD8 cells and was split five ways, and four parts were sequenced. Study-wide points: Over 98% of CMV-specific effector molecules, but under 1% of naive ones, were in clones above 20 copies. A shared barcode on identical TCR molecules could lead to underestimated sizes for highly expanded clones.

A CD8+CD4-CCR7+CD45RA+ phenotype served as the sorting definition for naive CD8 T cells. TCRdb re-analysed the PCR reads in MiXCR, keeping a single row per CDR3 protein. The profile shows around 300,000 distinct CDR3 sequences, roughly 24% of them singletons. Of note for this clonotype: Its target is unknown.

V was pared by 6 bases and J by 4 bases, with 5 bases of the junction left unmatched. Germline CDR1 WNHNN, CDR2 SYGVQD (reference sequence). The CDR3 spans 15 residues. This clonotype originated in a human donor in good health. Some libraries in this study had Jurkat cell RNA spiked in. V is TRBV10-1 and J is TRBJ2-2, with 10 bases matching TRBD1. Sequenced: naive CD8+ T cells from blood, with Jurkat cell RNA spiked in. Subset meaning: FACS-sorted CD8+CD4-CCR7+CD45RA+ naive T cells. CDR3 sequence (DNA): TGCGCCAGCAGCCCGGACAGGGGGGCCACCGGGGAGCTGTTTTTT. Its translation is CASSPDRGATGELFF.